What follows describes a single TCR beta chain. Antigen unknown. V gave up 0 bases and J gave up 0 bases, with 5 bases separating them. The CDR3 is 15 residues long. Per germline, CDR1 SGHVS and CDR2 FQNEAQ. This entry belongs to a study of T cell responses to AZD1222 COVID-19 vaccine. Study background: Both about-4-week and about-12-week second-dose recipients were combined.

Study observations and caveats: The CD4 TCRs associated with vaccination extended across spike and predominated at 160-218 and 743-854.

Using immunoSEQ multiplex PCR, the repertoire was profiled, and TCRdb retains in-frame clones only, with some absent. The data show under 200,000 clones, 80% to 95% seen once. The sample was peripheral blood, taken on day 0 of AZD1222 vaccination. The V and J genes are TRBV7-8 and TRBJ2-2; no clear D. The source of this sequence is an adult in good health. The CDR3 protein is CASSLALSNTGELFF. The CDR3 DNA follows: TGTGCCAGCAGCTTAGCACTTTCGAACACCGGGGAGCTGTTTTTT. The whole variable domain, filled in from reference TRBV7-8 and TRBJ2-2, reads GAGVSQSPRYKVAKRGQDVALRCDPISGHVSLFWYQQALGQGPEFLTYFQNEAQLDKSGLPSDRFFAERPEGSVSTLKIQRTQQEDSAVYLCASSLALSNTGELFFGEGSRLTVL.